This T cell receptor beta chain stems from a study of cytomegalovirus exposure and HLA in healthy donors. Findings of the study overall: Some V segments (TRBV6-2 and TRBV6-3 among them) were excluded as indistinguishable.

Trimming took off 4 bases at V and 5 bases at J, with 15 bases between the two ends. The CDR3 has 13 residues. Germline V gene data show CDR1 as SQVTM and CDR2 as ANQGSEA. PCR was performed using 60 Vbeta and 13 Jbeta primers. Profiling relied on immunoSEQ multiplex PCR, and the TCRdb table lists in-frame clones only, not all of them. The sample consists of roughly 69,000 clones, 73% of them appearing once. This clone is a singleton in its sample. Its antigen is undetermined. The sample consisted of PBMCs. The receptor was derived from a man in his fifties in good health and CMV-seronegative. J is TRBJ2-7 and V is TRBV29-1; TRBD1 is a possible D gene (6 bases). For the CDR3, the DNA is TGCAGCGTTGGTGGTCTACAGGGACACGAGCAGTACTTC. Protein product: CSVGGLQGHEQYF.